The TCR beta chain under discussion was sequenced for a study of cytomegalovirus exposure and HLA in healthy donors. As for the study in general: It was reported in a later analysis that the 120 or so validation repertoires used the same platform as the 666 first-cohort repertoires.

Clones were read by immunoSEQ multiplex PCR, and TCRdb kept only the in-frame ones, dropping some. In the table there are 90,000 to 130,000 clones, roughly 84% of which are singletons. Study observations and caveats: TCR beta chains numbering more than 150 were designated cytomegalovirus-associated. First-cohort TCR clusters were later found to tend to co-occur in the roughly 130 validation repertoires. Most TCR sequences were rare, but some public TCRs occurred in many donors.

A note on this clone: Its antigen is unknown.

The CDR3 is made up of 13 amino acids. V lost 3 bases to trimming and J lost 8 bases; unmatched junction nucleotides: 8. Germline CDR1 is GTSNPN and CDR2 is SVGIG (reference sequence). This clonotype was obtained from a woman aged 18-35 years in good health and CMV-seronegative. The chain recombines TRBV30 with TRBJ1-2, with 8 bases lining up with TRBD1. Material for sequencing was PBMCs. CDR3 region: CAWSQGATWGYTF. The CDR3 region has the DNA TGTGCCTGGAGCCAGGGGGCAACATGGGGCTACACCTTC.